This T cell receptor beta chain is drawn from a study of T cell responses to AZD1222 COVID-19 vaccine. V lost 6 bases and J lost 2; bases outside the gene matches: 3. The CDR3 length is 15 residues. Germline assignment: CDR1 MRHNA and CDR2 SNTAGT. The repertoire was sequenced with immunoSEQ multiplex PCR; TCRdb's copy has only in-frame clones and lacks some. This table has more than 150,000 clones, more than 75% appearing once. The sequenced sample was peripheral blood, obtained on day 0 of AZD1222 vaccination. This rearrangement joins TRBV6-4 to TRBJ2-2; 10 nucleotides agree with TRBD2. The receptor was isolated from an adult in good health. This CDR3 is CASRRTSGNTGELFF. CDR3 DNA: TGTGCCAGCAGACGGACTAGCGGAAACACCGGGGAGCTGTTTTTT.